A selection of T cell receptor beta chains follows, all from one sample in a study of molecular identifiers for immune sequencing clone quantification. MiXCR was run by TCRdb on the PCR reads, yielding one entry per CDR3 protein. This table holds about 100,000 distinct CDR3 sequences, roughly 34% found once. The material sequenced was naive CD8+ T cells from blood, with Jurkat cell RNA spiked in. The receptors originated from a human donor in good health. Some libraries in this study had Jurkat cell RNA spiked in. Both conserved end residues are part of each CDR3. The D gene is left open where the match is weak. Size values are once, few and many counts, or a class for expanded clones, and some rows have none.

TRBJ2-3 | TRBD2 | - | TRBV27 | CASSLSPSGRDTDTQYF | TGTGCCAGCAGTTTATCCCCCAGCGGGAGGGACACAGATACGCAGTATTTT
TRBJ1-4 | - | - | TRBV12-3/TRBV12-4 | CASTLHPGGEKLFF | TGTGCCAGCACCCTTCACCCCGGGGGGGAAAAACTGTTTTTT
TRBJ2-7 | - | many | TRBV4-2 | CASSQGKLGQYF | TGTGCCAGCAGCCAAGGGAAGTTAGGGCAGTACTTC
TRBJ2-7 | TRBD2 | - | TRBV28 | CASRSTGTSAYEQYF | TGTGCCAGCAGATCTACCGGGACTAGCGCGTACGAGCAGTACTTC
TRBJ2-1 | - | - | TRBV9 | CASSVARELVYNEQFF | TGTGCCAGCAGCGTGGCCAGAGAACTAGTGTACAATGAGCAGTTCTTC
TRBJ1-5 | - | many | TRBV3-1 | CASSPDRLANQPQHF | TGTGCCAGCAGCCCGGACAGATTAGCAAATCAGCCCCAGCATTTT
TRBJ2-3 | - | few | TRBV6-2/TRBV6-3 | CASSYSPAGVDTQYF | TGTGCCAGCAGTTACAGTCCAGCAGGGGTAGATACGCAGTATTTT
TRBJ1-1 | TRBD1 | - | TRBV13 | CASTHRGQHMNTEAFF | TGTGCCAGCACCCACCGGGGACAGCATATGAACACTGAAGCTTTCTTT
TRBJ2-2 | TRBD1 | many | TRBV29-1 | CSVEGGTGENTGELFF | TGCAGCGTTGAAGGCGGGACAGGGGAGAACACCGGGGAGCTGTTTTTT
TRBJ1-5 | - | - | TRBV28 | CASGLEASGDQPQHF | TGTGCCAGCGGTTTAGAGGCCTCCGGAGATCAGCCCCAGCATTTT
TRBJ2-7 | TRBD2 | - | TRBV6-1 | CASSDFGGRASYEQYF | TGTGCCAGCAGTGATTTCGGCGGGAGGGCCTCCTACGAGCAGTACTTC
TRBJ2-7 | - | - | TRBV28 | CASGMLSHEQYF | TGTGCCAGCGGGATGTTGTCCCACGAGCAGTACTTC
TRBJ2-6 | - | - | TRBV2 | CASSTTVQTF | TGTGCCAGCAGCACAACCGTCCAGACTTTC
TRBJ2-5 | TRBD2 | - | TRBV27 | CASSLASGSMETQYF | TGTGCCAGCAGTTTAGCTAGCGGGAGTATGGAGACCCAGTACTTC
TRBJ2-7 | TRBD1 | - | TRBV25-1 | CASGGDRDFAYEQYF | TGTGCCAGCGGTGGGGACAGGGATTTTGCCTACGAGCAGTACTTC
TRBJ2-3 | - | once | TRBV4-1 | CASSPNARWADTQYF | TGCGCCAGCAGCCCGAATGCGAGGTGGGCGGATACGCAGTATTTT
TRBJ2-3 | TRBD2 | many | TRBV28 | CASSLSYDPTTSGTSTDTQYF | TGTGCCAGCAGTTTATCCTACGACCCGACAACTAGCGGAACTAGCACAGATACGCAGTATTTT
TRBJ1-2 | - | many | TRBV6-2/TRBV6-3 | CASTDSAFDGYTF | TGTGCCAGCACCGACTCCGCCTTCGACGGCTACACCTTC
TRBJ2-3 | TRBD2 | many | TRBV28 | CASSLRAGGTDTQYF | TGTGCCAGCAGTTTACGAGCGGGAGGGACAGATACGCAGTATTTT
TRBJ2-5 | TRBD2 | many | TRBV3-1 | CASSSGLAQETQYF | TGTGCCAGCAGCTCGGGACTAGCCCAAGAGACCCAGTACTTC